The clone carrying this T cell receptor (beta chain) has a handful of counts. Antigen unknown. The sample originates from a study of radiation and T cells in renal cell carcinoma. Overall study results and limits: In blood, top tumor clones expanded by 2 weeks, shrinking by 4. Compared with controls, irradiated tumors had more, larger dominant CDR3 motifs. Without pretreatment biopsies, baseline tumor clonotype presence was undetermined.

Clones were read by immunoSEQ multiplex PCR, and TCRdb kept only the in-frame ones, dropping some. Of approximately 10,000 clones in the sample, around 63% were seen once. Germline assignment: CDR1 LNHNV and CDR2 YYDKDF (reference sequence). With 3 bases removed from V and 5 bases from J, the gap between germline ends came to 7 bases. This CDR3 contains 12 residues. Treatment defined: 15 Gy SBRT to primary tumor, nephrectomy 4 weeks later. Clear cell pathology was present in this patient's renal cell carcinoma. The sequencing used tumor tissue, collected from a patient whose treatment included radiotherapy and nephrectomy. The source of this sequence is a woman between 50 and 59 years old with renal cell carcinoma. The rearrangement links TRBV15 to TRBJ1-1; D is ambiguous. Here the CDR3 reads CATSRDQTEAFF. The CDR3 bases are TGTGCCACCAGCAGGGACCAAACTGAAGCTTTCTTT.